The 17 T cell receptor beta chains below come from one sample, sequenced in a study of blood T cells in healthy people across ages. The second PCR ran about 6 to 12 cycles with a sample-barcoded 5' primer and J-beta primers. TCRdb redid the calling of the 5' RACE reads with MiXCR, one entry per CDR3 protein. The table records 700,000 or so distinct CDR3 sequences, 35% to 50% of them present only once. The material sequenced was blood. The source is a man older than 75 in good health.

This clonotype appeared a few times. This sequence joins TRBV20-1 and TRBJ2-7, with 8 bases that match TRBD2. CDR3 length equals 15 residues. V trimming: 3 bases; J trimming: 6 bases; junction bases outside the gene matches: 13. The V gene's germline CDR1 is DFQATT and CDR2 SNEGSKA (reference sequence). CDR3 DNA: TGCAGTGCTAGGATAAGCGGGAGAAACAGTCGCGAGCAGTACTTC. Its translation: CSARISGRNSREQYF.

The table lists this clonotype with many counts. This sequence joins TRBV5-1 and TRBJ2-3; TRBD1 aligns across 9 bases. The V gene's germline CDR1 is SGHRS and CDR2 YFSETQ. This CDR3 is built from 15 residues. V lost 8 bases, J lost 0 bases, and 7 bases stayed unmatched. CDR3 DNA: TGCGCCAGTAACGGACAGGGGTCTAGCACAGATACGCAGTATTTT. Its protein product is CASNGQGSSTDTQYF.

This clonotype was detected only once. V usage is TRBV24-1 and J usage is TRBJ2-1; D not certain. The V and J ends lost 5 bases and 9 bases respectively, with 13 bases between them. The CDR3 has 13 residues. The germline gives CDR1 KGHDR, CDR2 SFDVKD. As DNA, the CDR3 is TGTGCCACCAGTGTTAGCCCTGGTGGTGAGCAGTTCTTC. Protein: CATSVSPGGEQFF.

This clonotype was recorded a few times. J is TRBJ1-4 and V is TRBV14, with D unclear. CDR1 is SGHDN, CDR2 FVKESK, per germline. Trimming removed 0 bases from V and 10 bases from J, with 12 bases in between. The CDR3 totals 14 residues. CDR3: CASSQDAGVGKLFF. The CDR3 DNA reads TGTGCCAGCAGCCAAGACGCTGGGGTAGGAAAACTGTTTTTT.

The gene calls are TRBV29-1 and TRBJ2-7, with TRBD1 as a possible D gene (7 bases). Germline V gene sequence: CDR1 SQVTM, CDR2 ANQGSEA. The V and J ends lost 5 bases and 3 bases respectively, with 17 bases between them. The CDR3 has 14 amino acids. The CDR3 loop is CSVLAGQILYEQYF. The CDR3, as DNA: TGCAGCGTTTTGGCGGGACAGATTCTCTACGAGCAGTACTTC.

The chain joins TRBV20-1 to TRBJ1-2; TRBD1 aligns across 7 bases. The CDR3 loop spans 13 amino acids. CDR1 and CDR2 from the germline V gene are DFQATT and SNEGSKA (reference sequence). Unmatched junction bases numbered 6, after V lost 0 bases and J lost 8 bases. CDR3 sequence (DNA): TGCAGTGCTAGAGAAAGACAGGGTTGGGGCTACACCTTC. Protein: CSARERQGWGYTF.

This chain joins TRBV18 and TRBJ2-5, with 9 positions matching TRBD2. Germline lookup yields CDR1 KGHSH and CDR2 LQKENI. Trimming at V came to 0 bases and at J to 3 bases, leaving 5 bases not matched to a gene. The CDR3 loop spans 16 amino acids. CDR3: CASSPPSGGLKETQYF. DNA for the CDR3: TGTGCCAGCTCACCACCGAGCGGGGGGCTCAAAGAGACCCAGTACTTC.

Of note for this clonotype: This may come from a read error, since a much larger clone is one base off. The J gene is TRBJ2-7, the V gene TRBV7-2; TRBD2 matches 11 bases. Germline lookup yields CDR1 SGHTA and CDR2 FQGNSA. The CDR3 is 15 residues long. Trimming at V came to 4 bases and at J to 3 bases, leaving 5 bases not matched to a gene. The CDR3 sequence: CASSWGTSGNYEQYF. The CDR3 coding sequence is TGTGCCAGCAGCTGGGGGACTAGCGGTAACTACGAGCAGTACTTC.

This chain joins TRBV6-6 and TRBJ2-4; D is possibly TRBD1 (6 bases). The CDR3 runs 13 residues. CDR1 MNHNY and CDR2 SVGAGI come from the germline V gene (reference sequence). V was trimmed by 2 bases and J by 13 bases, leaving 15 bases between them. The DNA for the CDR3 is TGTGCCAGCAGTTACCAGGGGCCGAATGAGCAGTACTTC. Its translation: CASSYQGPNEQYF.

The chain recombines TRBV6-5 with TRBJ2-5; 8 bases match TRBD1. The CDR3 covers 14 residues. J gave up 11 bases and V 10 bases, and 18 bases lay outside the gene matches. Germline-derived CDR1 and CDR2 are MNHEY and SVGAGI. DNA of the CDR3: TGTGCCATCTCAAGGGGGACAGGCTACAATGAGCAGTACTTC. Protein: CAISRGTGYNEQYF.

The chain links TRBV7-2 to TRBJ2-2; possible D gene TRBD1, 6 bases. The V and J ends lost 2 bases and 3 bases respectively, with 16 bases between them. There are 17 residues in the CDR3. Per germline, CDR1 SGHTA and CDR2 FQGNSA. The CDR3 DNA reads TGTGCCAGCAGCTTAAGGAGGCGACAGGACTACACCGGGGAGCTGTTTTTT. Its translation is CASSLRRRQDYTGELFF.

This clonotype was detected only a few times. The V call is TRBV10-3, the J call TRBJ2-5; D may be TRBD1 (6 bases). Germline V gives CDR1 ENHRY, CDR2 SYGVKD. V shed 6 bases and J shed 5 bases, with 13 bases lying between them. The CDR3 sequence is 13 residues long. DNA of the CDR3: TGTGCCATCAGCCGGGACATATACGAGACCCAGTACTTC. Encoded protein: CAISRDIYETQYF.

The V and J genes are TRBV5-1 and TRBJ2-5; unclear D gene. Deletions cut 0 bases from V and 0 bases from J, with 9 bases between. The germline V gene has CDR1 SGHRS and CDR2 YFSETQ. The CDR3 runs to 15 residues. The CDR3 reads CASSLAAQNQETQYF. The CDR3 nucleotides are TGCGCCAGCAGCTTGGCAGCCCAGAACCAAGAGACCCAGTACTTC.

The chain's CDR3 is CASSFMRTAQETQYF. In DNA form, the CDR3 reads TGTGCCAGCAGTTTTATGCGGACGGCCCAAGAGACCCAGTACTTC. The V and J genes are TRBV6-2 or TRBV6-3 and TRBJ2-5; D unclear. Germline lookup yields CDR1 MNHEY and CDR2 SVGEGT. The CDR3 consists of 15 residues. Deletions cut 4 bases from V and 1 base from J, with 13 bases between.

This clonotype was recorded a few times. This sequence joins TRBV7-2 and TRBJ2-5, with 11 bases matching TRBD1. Germline V CDR1 and CDR2: SGHTA, FQGNSA. This CDR3 comprises 14 residues. Unmatched junction bases numbered 3, after V lost 5 bases and J lost 4 bases. DNA for the CDR3: TGTGCCAGCAGCCGGGACAGGGGGACAGAGACCCAGTACTTC. It specifies CASSRDRGTETQYF. The full variable domain, rest sourced from reference TRBV7-2 and TRBJ2-5, is GAGVSQSPSNKVTEKGKDVELRCDPISGHTALYWYRQSLGQGLEFLIYFQGNSAPDKSGLPSDRFSAERTGGSVSTLTIQRTQQEDSAVYLCASSRDRGTETQYFGPGTRLLVL.

The DNA for the CDR3 is TGTGCCTGGAGCGCCGGGACAGACAATGAGCAGTTCTTC. Translation: CAWSAGTDNEQFF. The rearrangement joins TRBV30 to TRBJ2-1; 7 bases are a match to TRBD1. Germline CDR1 is GTSNPN and CDR2 is SVGIG (reference sequence). Germline trimming cut 3 bases from V and 5 bases from J; bases unmatched to any gene: 4. The CDR3 totals 13 residues.

This clonotype appeared a few times. The chain employs TRBV12-3 or TRBV12-4 and TRBJ2-1; D unclear. Trimming shortened V by 3 bases and J by 5 bases, and 11 bases separated the two germline ends. This CDR3 has 14 amino acids. CDR3 nucleotides: TGTGCCAGCAGTTTTGTGGGGAAAGACAATGAGCAGTTCTTC. This encodes CASSFVGKDNEQFF.